This TCR beta chain was recovered during a study of T cell responses to AZD1222 COVID-19 vaccine. The CDR3 covers 15 residues. CDR1 and CDR2 (germline): SGHVS, FQNEAQ. Germline trimming cut 5 bases from V and 1 base from J; bases unmatched to any gene: 7. Profiling relied on immunoSEQ multiplex PCR, and the TCRdb table lists in-frame clones only, not all of them. The sample shows over 120,000 clones, 80% to 95% of them seen only once. The receptor's source is an adult who received the AZD1222 COVID-19 vaccine. The material was peripheral blood, obtained 28 days after the second AZD1222 dose. The V and J genes are TRBV7-8 and TRBJ2-7, with 8 bases that match TRBD1. Here the CDR3 reads CASSQQQGDSYEQYF. For the CDR3, the DNA is TGTGCCAGCAGCCAACAACAGGGGGATTCCTACGAGCAGTACTTC.